These T cell receptor beta chains were read from a single sample in a study of cytomegalovirus exposure and HLA in healthy donors. Profiling relied on immunoSEQ multiplex PCR, and the TCRdb table lists in-frame clones only, not all of them. The repertoire consists of 150,000 to 200,000 clones, with roughly 82% occurring once and the leading ten covering roughly 1.4%. What was sequenced was PBMCs. The receptors here all came from a man in his forties in good health and CMV-seronegative. The CDR3 runs from the conserved cysteine through the conserved F or W. Fields, in order: J gene, D gene, V gene, clone size, CDR3 protein, CDR3 DNA. D genes are given only for firm matches. Expanded clones are given a class, and other clones once, few, many or no size at all.

TRBJ1-3 | - | TRBV6-4 | - | CASSESGTIYF | TGTGCCAGCAGTGAGTCGGGGACCATATATTTT
TRBJ1-3 | - | TRBV30 | - | CAWRSGGQPGNTIYF | TGTGCCTGGAGGTCCGGTGGACAGCCTGGAAACACCATATATTTT
TRBJ2-2 | - | TRBV6-4 | - | CASSASDTGELFF | TGTGCCAGCAGTGCTAGCGACACCGGGGAGCTGTTTTTT
TRBJ2-7 | TRBD1 | TRBV7-2 | - | CASSLQGTGGAYEQYF | TGTGCCAGCAGCTTACAGGGGACAGGGGGCGCCTACGAGCAGTACTTC
TRBJ2-7 | - | TRBV7-9 | - | CASSATSSSSYEQYF | TGTGCCAGCAGCGCCACTAGCTCTAGCTCCTACGAGCAGTACTTC
TRBJ1-4 | TRBD1 | TRBV4-1 | - | CASSQVDIGTGGEKLFF | TGCGCCAGCAGCCAAGTCGATATCGGGACAGGGGGTGAAAAACTGTTTTTT
TRBJ1-2 | TRBD1 | TRBV28 | - | CASSPDRVTGYGYTF | TGTGCCAGCAGTCCGGACAGGGTTACAGGCTATGGCTACACCTTC
TRBJ1-1 | TRBD1 | TRBV28 | - | CASSFHQDRGWAAEAFF | TGTGCCAGCAGTTTTCATCAGGACAGGGGTTGGGCAGCTGAAGCTTTCTTT
TRBJ1-1 | - | TRBV9 | - | CASSVITDTEAFF | TGTGCCAGCAGCGTAATAACAGACACTGAAGCTTTCTTT
TRBJ1-2 | - | TRBV4-2 | - | CASSQDQRSNYGYTF | TGTGCCAGCAGCCAAGACCAGCGATCTAACTATGGCTACACCTTC
TRBJ2-1 | - | TRBV19 | - | CASSIASGYNEQFF | TGTGCCAGTAGTATAGCATCCGGGTACAATGAGCAGTTCTTC
TRBJ2-1 | - | TRBV27 | - | CASSPSELAHNEQFF | TGTGCCAGCAGTCCCTCGGAGCTAGCCCACAATGAGCAGTTCTTC
TRBJ2-2 | - | TRBV9 | - | CASSALGRGVSGELFF | TGTGCCAGCAGCGCCCTGGGGCGGGGAGTCTCCGGGGAGCTGTTTTTT
TRBJ2-7 | - | TRBV19 | - | CASSKDRSYEQYF | TGTGCCAGTAGTAAAGACAGATCCTACGAGCAGTACTTC
TRBJ1-2 | TRBD1 | TRBV30 | once | CAWNSGTGGSGYTF | TGTGCCTGGAATTCAGGGACAGGGGGCAGTGGCTACACCTTC
TRBJ2-2 | - | TRBV6-6 | once | CASKKGKDTGELFF | TGTGCCAGCAAGAAGGGGAAGGACACCGGGGAGCTGTTTTTT
TRBJ2-7 | TRBD2 | TRBV6-5 | - | CASSYRLAGGYEQYF | TGTGCCAGCAGTTACCGACTAGCGGGAGGCTACGAGCAGTACTTC
TRBJ2-7 | - | TRBV7-2 | - | CASSLGTLSYEQYF | TGTGCCAGCAGCCTCGGGACTCTGAGCTACGAGCAGTACTTC
TRBJ2-3 | TRBD2 | TRBV27 | - | CASSLNSAGGDTQYF | TGTGCCAGCAGTTTAAATTCAGCGGGAGGCGATACGCAGTATTTT
TRBJ2-7 | TRBD1 | TRBV7-2 | - | CASSRGGPSSYEQYF | TGTGCCAGCAGCCGAGGGGGCCCGAGCTCCTACGAGCAGTACTTC
TRBJ2-7 | - | TRBV9 | once | CASSVVPRGDEQYF | TGTGCCAGCAGCGTGGTTCCCAGGGGGGACGAGCAGTACTTC
TRBJ2-6 | - | TRBV11-3 | - | CASSLGEDGANVLTF | TGTGCCAGCAGCTTAGGTGAGGATGGGGCCAACGTCCTGACTTTC
TRBJ1-1 | - | TRBV6-5 | - | CASNPIGRRGTEAFF | TGTGCCAGCAACCCAATCGGGAGGAGAGGTACTGAAGCTTTCTTT
TRBJ2-1 | TRBD2 | TRBV5-6 | once | CASSFLRLADSYNEQFF | TGTGCCAGCAGCTTCCTGCGACTAGCGGACTCCTACAATGAGCAGTTCTTC
TRBJ1-1 | TRBD1 | TRBV6-5 | - | CASRDRLTEAFF | TGTGCCAGCAGGGACAGGTTAACTGAAGCTTTCTTT
TRBJ2-7 | TRBD1 | TRBV6-1 | - | CASGKTGDYEQYF | TGTGCCAGCGGAAAAACAGGGGACTACGAGCAGTACTTC
TRBJ1-3 | TRBD1 | TRBV28 | - | CASSLTGTARSSGNTIYF | TGTGCCAGCAGTTTAACCGGGACAGCCCGTTCCTCTGGAAACACCATATATTTT
TRBJ2-1 | TRBD2 | TRBV11-1 | - | CASSQVLAGLSLHEQFF | TGTGCCAGCAGCCAGGTACTAGCGGGACTCTCTCTACATGAGCAGTTCTTC
TRBJ1-3 | - | TRBV18 | - | CASSGSSGNTIYF | TGTGCCAGCTCAGGCAGCTCTGGAAACACCATATATTTT
TRBJ2-7 | TRBD1 | TRBV5-4 | few | CASSLMTGDYEQYF | TGTGCCAGCAGCTTGATGACAGGGGACTACGAGCAGTACTTC
TRBJ1-2 | - | TRBV15 | - | CATSPSPANYGYTF | TGTGCCACCAGCCCCTCCCCCGCTAACTATGGCTACACCTTC
TRBJ1-4 | TRBD1 | TRBV27 | - | CASSYRGTLRNEKLFF | TGTGCCAGCAGTTACAGGGGAACCCTTCGTAATGAAAAACTGTTTTTT
TRBJ2-3 | - | TRBV7-3 | - | CASSLPGNTQYF | TGTGCCAGCAGCTTACCGGGGAATACGCAGTATTTT
TRBJ1-2 | - | TRBV5-4 | once | CASSLWGQNYGYTF | TGTGCCAGCAGCTTGTGGGGGCAGAACTATGGCTACACCTTC
TRBJ1-1 | - | TRBV18 | - | CASSPGAANTEAFF | TGTGCCAGCTCACCAGGGGCGGCGAACACTGAAGCTTTCTTT
TRBJ1-5 | - | TRBV19 | - | CASSSTGIEPQHF | TGTGCCAGTAGTTCAACAGGGATCGAGCCCCAGCATTTT
TRBJ2-2 | - | TRBV18 | few | CASSPGQPTGELFF | TGTGCCAGCTCACCAGGACAGCCCACCGGGGAGCTGTTTTTT
TRBJ1-4 | TRBD1 | TRBV30 | few | CAWSVTGTARKLFF | TGTGCCTGGAGTGTAACAGGGACAGCGAGAAAACTGTTTTTT
TRBJ2-3 | TRBD2 | TRBV30 | - | CAWARRGGWEDTQYF | TGTGCCTGGGCCCGGCGGGGGGGCTGGGAAGATACGCAGTATTTT
TRBJ2-1 | TRBD2 | TRBV7-3 | - | CASSLSTSGRYNEQFF | TGTGCCAGCAGCTTATCGACTAGCGGGAGATACAATGAGCAGTTCTTC
TRBJ2-7 | TRBD1 | TRBV6-5 | - | CASSYDITGGGEQYF | TGTGCCAGCAGTTACGACATTACAGGGGGCGGCGAGCAGTACTTC
TRBJ2-3 | - | TRBV19 | once | CATQEGRPDTQYF | TGTGCCACTCAGGAAGGCCGCCCAGATACGCAGTATTTT
TRBJ2-2 | - | TRBV7-2 | - | CASSSDWRQWELFF | TGTGCCAGCAGCTCGGACTGGAGGCAGTGGGAGCTGTTTTTT
TRBJ1-2 | TRBD1 | TRBV7-2 | - | CASSLVSLAGGPRLWNTF | TGTGCCAGCAGCTTAGTTAGTTTGGCAGGGGGCCCCAGGCTTTGGAACACCTTC